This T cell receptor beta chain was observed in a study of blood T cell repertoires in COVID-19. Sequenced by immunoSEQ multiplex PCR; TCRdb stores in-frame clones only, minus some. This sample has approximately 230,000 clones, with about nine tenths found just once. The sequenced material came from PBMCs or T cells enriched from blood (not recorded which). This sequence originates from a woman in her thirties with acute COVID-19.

The CDR3 here is CASIRDRGGSPLHF. CDR3 DNA sequence: TGTGCCAGCATTCGGGACAGGGGGGGCTCACCCCTCCACTTT. The gene calls are TRBV6-5 and TRBJ1-6; 11 positions agree with TRBD1. Germline-derived CDR1 and CDR2 are MNHEY and SVGAGI. CDR3 length: 14 amino acids. J gave up 10 bases and V 7 bases, and 6 bases lay outside the gene matches.